The source of this T cell receptor (beta chain) is a study of cytomegalovirus exposure and HLA in healthy donors (dated by TCRdb to 2016 to 2017). As for the study more broadly: An earlier analysis of 550 to 700 of the donors reported 250 to 300 Gb of sequence data and roughly 110 million unique TCR beta sequences from roughly 180 million T cells. About 280 gigabases of sequencing data and 70 million to 100 million unique TCR sequences made up an early release that covered 500 to 700 HLA-typed donors. The genetic ancestry cluster associated with self-reported Caucasian donors included around four fifths of the roughly 400 genotyped donors. The study was designed to test whether signatures of past pathogen exposure could be identified by cataloging public T cell receptors. The study profiled the T cell repertoires of more than 500 subjects by immunosequencing and related them to cytomegalovirus serostatus. In addition to the first cohort of roughly 670 subjects, a separate validation cohort of approximately 120 different subjects was used. The study combined high-throughput TCR immunosequencing, statistical association of individual TCRs with disease status, and machine learning to predict cytomegalovirus infection status. To study patterns of TCR occurrence, a later analysis re-analyzed previously published TCR beta repertoires from 666 donors and added high-resolution HLA genotyping. The later analysis used no new phenotypic data to find candidate immune exposures, relying instead on TCR beta sequences and their occurrence across donors. To decide whether each TCR beta V gene segment behaved as functional or pseudogenic, an earlier analysis of some 580 of the donors relied on high-throughput TCR beta sequencing. Donor age, sex, ethnicity and CMV serostatus were compiled alongside the repertoire data. A later genetic analysis took genome-wide SNP genotypes for about three fifths of the 666 donors and used that subset as a discovery cohort. Every discovery cohort repertoire had been produced on one sequencing platform. Class I and class II HLA loci were covered by the typing at four-digit resolution. The number of typed donors differed by locus: roughly 629-630 for A, B, C, DRB1 and DQB1; approximately 520 for DQA1; 606 for DPA1; and some 470 for DPB1. Roughly 5 DR-DQ haplotypes were handled as single units for association and clustering because linkage in the cohort was strong. On average, 235,054 unique TCR beta nucleotide sequences were sequenced per donor among several hundred genotyped donors of the cohort, with roughly 18% of those sequences being non-productive.

Study-wide conclusions, independent of this receptor: According to a later analysis, parvovirus B19, influenza, CMV and Epstein-Barr virus appeared linked to several top co-occurrence clusters. A further reported finding was that TCR beta sequences accurately predicted the HLA-A and HLA-B alleles for most subjects in the first cohort. The cohort was sequenced for TCR beta chains only, and without alpha or paired-chain data the features that could be detected were limited. Compared with equally common non-associated chains, HLA-associated TCR beta chains in a later analysis were more clonally expanded and had lower generation probabilities. Linkage disequilibrium might explain the correlated functional status among segregating V segments, but an unknown experimental factor could not be ruled out. According to the authors, the approach could potentially be generalized to other disease states and immunological phenotypes. Presence/absence analyses assumed roughly uniform sequencing depth across donors, an assumption that may not hold. At a false discovery rate of 0.05, a later analysis linked some 18,000 TCR beta sequences to specific HLA alleles. According to a later genetic analysis, donors in an Asian-associated ancestry cluster had fewer N-insertions in productive TCRs than the approximately 700-donor mean. For the cohort, immune exposure information was limited to CMV serostatus. A few of the identified cytomegalovirus-associated TCR beta chains were confirmed in vitro to be specific for cytomegalovirus antigens. According to a later analysis, most CMV-associated TCR beta chains appeared to be HLA-restricted, and the HLA associations seemed to be driven largely by CMV exposure. When HLA alleles, especially DR and DQ, strongly co-occurred, TCR associations were difficult to assign to individual alleles. Cytomegalovirus status was reported to be diagnosed by the classifier with high specificity and sensitivity in both the original and validation cohorts. The study gave a list of some 150 TCR beta chains associated with cytomegalovirus. Because HLA typing was missing for some donors at each locus, association tests included only the typed subset. A later genetic analysis associated a missense DCLRE1C variant with V-gene and J-gene trimming of TCR beta chains, and an independent cohort replicated the association. Some IMGT-functional V segments, including TRBV6-2 and TRBV6-3, could not be distinguished by the 87-base-pair reads and were therefore excluded. While some public TCRs were present in many individuals, most TCR sequences turned up only very rarely across donors. In a later analysis, the rate of TCR association differed among HLA loci, with DRB1 alleles having the most associated TCRs and HLA-C alleles having the fewest. Broadly in line with IMGT annotations, most TCR beta V segments showed up in productive rearrangements about 90% or about 30% of the time in an earlier analysis of approximately 600 of the donors. Approximately 16 rarely observed V segments, including chromosome 9 orphons, were excluded from the earlier analysis of several hundred of the donors because counts were too low. A cluster of highly shared sequence variants was judged likely to be a technical artifact of the sequencing pipeline.

Worth noting for this clone: Its binding antigen is unknown. There are no base qualities to consult, and no much larger clone falls within one base.

Preparation of the library involved the immunoSEQ multiplex PCR assay. A mixture of 60 forward primers for TCR Vbeta segments and 13 reverse primers for TCR Jbeta segments was used in the multiplex PCR. Amplification of the CDR3 region of rearranged TCR beta genes was performed with a multiplex PCR assay on genomic DNA. The amplified TCR beta libraries were sequenced on the Illumina HiSeq System as 87-base-pair reads. The original methods were these. Across the 666 repertoires, a later analysis counted tens of millions of unique TCR beta chains, roughly 11 million of which were shared by at least two donors. A nearest-neighbor algorithm error-corrected the raw reads and collapsed the reads into unique sequences, merging closely related sequences to remove PCR and sequencing errors. CDR3 sequences were aligned to IMGT reference sequences to assign V, D and J gene segments. For a sequence to be retained, at least a six-nucleotide match to both a V gene segment and a J gene segment was required. A rearrangement was called productive if the CDR3 had no stop codons and remained in frame with V and J, and every other rearrangement was called non-productive. Following IMGT convention, CDR3 was defined as the stretch from the second conserved V-encoded cysteine to the conserved J-encoded phenylalanine. In an earlier analysis of around 640 of the donors, sequences lacking an unambiguous match to a single V gene segment were excluded. An earlier analysis of a few hundred of the donors called V segments functional above 56.7% productive rearrangements and segregating when the between-donor standard deviation exceeded 5%. A statistical classification framework was developed to diagnose cytomegalovirus status using the catalog of TCR beta chain sequences. In a later analysis, V and J genes were assigned by comparing TCR nucleotide sequences against IMGT/GENE-DB human TR gene sequences. The TCRdist pipeline was used in a later analysis to assign CDR3 sequences and most-parsimonious VDJ recombination scenarios. In a later analysis, each TCR beta chain was defined by its CDR3 amino acid sequence together with its V-gene family, and reads lacking a unique V-gene family were excluded. To address suspected cross-contamination and a sequencing artifact, a later analysis removed a few hundred highly shared, low-generation-probability nucleotide sequences. In a later analysis, a clonal expansion index was calculated for each public chain from normalized within-repertoire ranks of inferred template counts. A later analysis computed generation probabilities with a VDJ recombination model fitted to out-of-frame rearrangements, and checked the results against IGoR. Hypergeometric tests were used in a later analysis to score TCR-TCR, TCR-HLA and TCR-CMV co-occurrence, with a repertoire-size bias correction applied to the TCR pairs. A later analysis estimated false discovery rates by permuting HLA or CMV assignments 20 times. In a later analysis, co-occurring TCRs were grouped with DBSCAN, and TCRdist sequence similarity was added when clustering was performed within HLA-allele-positive subsets. Repertoires with fewer than 30,000 or more than 120,000 public chains, plus five repertoires with anomalous nucleotide sharing, were excluded from co-occurrence clustering. The immuneACCESS repertoire file appears here via TCRdb, limited to in-frame rearrangements. These files lack a portion of the clones; in checked studies, under half of the deficit traces to unresolved V genes, and the cause of the others is not known. V, J and clone size were drawn from that table, and D and trimming were deduced from the DNA. This sample gives 100,000 to 150,000 clones in total; over 70% of them show up just once. Approximately 1.3% of the sample belongs to the ten largest clones.

From the cysteine through the phenylalanine, the CDR3 covers 15 amino acids. Just CDR3 DNA is preserved here, 45 bases in frame from base 1. CDR1 and CDR2 are drawn from the germline V gene: MNHEY, SVGAGI. After removal of 5 bases from V and 0 bases from J, the junction retains 3 bases not matched to a gene. The cohort consisted of 666 healthy bone marrow donors. Cohort members were all nominally healthy when sampled, although unrecorded immune exposures were likely present. The donor tested CMV seronegative, placing the donor among the roughly 400 seronegative members of the cohort. Every donor gave a peripheral blood sample, and the peripheral blood mononuclear cells from that sample were used for TCR beta sequencing. Genomic DNA extraction from the blood cell samples was performed with the Qiagen DNeasy Blood Extraction Kit.

The TCR was taken from a female donor in good health and CMV-seronegative. This sequence uses TRBV6-5 and TRBJ2-2; 7 of the junction bases match TRBD1. Sequenced material: PBMCs. DNA sequence: TGTGCCAGCAGTCAAGGGACAGCGAACACCGGGGAGCTGTTTTTT. The translation is CASSQGTANTGELFF.